This TCR beta chain was identified during a study of OX40 agonist ivuxolimab in advanced cancers. For the study at large: The patients received agonistic anti-OX40 (CD134) antibody ivuxolimab.

TCRdb's table, derived via immunoSEQ multiplex PCR, lists solely in-frame clones and lacks some. Among 50,000 to 70,000 clones listed, approximately 83% were seen once. Germline values: CDR1 SQVTM, CDR2 ANQGSEA. This CDR3 region has 15 residues. V was trimmed by 3 bases and J by 3 bases, leaving 17 bases between them. A note on this clone: Its target is not known.

Study-wide findings and caveats: The authors also found low normalized T-cell clonal expansion in some nonresponders. At doses 0.1 to 3.0 mg/kg, CD4+ and CD8+ clones expanded.

This clonotype was sampled from an adult with an advanced solid tumor such as melanoma, head and neck, liver or kidney cancer. This specimen consisted of CD4+ or CD8+ T cells sorted from blood, obtained in a trial of the OX40 agonist ivuxolimab. The J gene is TRBJ1-2, the V gene TRBV29-1; TRBD1 might be the D (6 bases). CDR3 nucleotide sequence: TGCAGCGTTGATAAGAAGGACAGCCTCTACTATGGCTACACCTTC. As protein: CSVDKKDSLYYGYTF.